The 14 T cell receptor beta chains listed next were all sequenced from one sample in a study of cytomegalovirus exposure and HLA in healthy donors. The primer mix had 60 Vbeta and 13 Jbeta primers. Libraries were prepared by immunoSEQ multiplex PCR; TCRdb keeps only in-frame clonotypes and omits some of them. The table lists about 98,000 clones, under 75% of them singletons. Sequenced input: PBMCs. The source is a man aged 50 or older in good health and CMV-seronegative.

The chain is built from TRBV18 and TRBJ2-1; 7 nucleotides align to TRBD2. V shed 0 bases, J shed 12 bases, and the junction held 8 bases outside the gene matches. The CDR3 is made up of 14 amino acids. CDR1 KGHSH and CDR2 LQKENI come from the germline V gene. The CDR3 DNA reads as TGTGCCAGCTCACCACCCGCAGGCGGGGGAACGCAGTTCTTC. Translated, it gives CASSPPAGGGTQFF.

The rearrangement links TRBV28 to TRBJ2-1; no reliable D call. The ends were cut back, 6 bases at V and 6 bases at J, with 9 bases in the middle. CDR1 and CDR2 (germline): MDHEN, SYDVKM. This CDR3 is built from 12 residues. CDR3 in amino acids: CASSGVSNEQFF. The CDR3, as DNA: TGTGCCAGCAGCGGAGTTTCCAATGAGCAGTTCTTC.

This clone was seen only a few times. This chain uses TRBV25-1 with TRBJ1-6, with a weak D call TRBD1 (5 bases). The CDR3 covers 11 residues. Looked up from germline, CDR1 is MGHDK and CDR2 is SYGVNS. The V and J ends lost 2 bases and 15 bases respectively, with 8 bases between them. The CDR3 coding sequence is TGTGCCAGCAGTGAACAGGGACTCCTCCACTTT. Protein: CASSEQGLLHF.

This clone was recorded a few times. V is TRBV2 and J is TRBJ1-2; 7 bases are a match to TRBD1. The length of the CDR3 is 16 residues. J was trimmed by 5 bases and V by 5 bases; bases with no gene match: 14. CDR1 is SNHLY, CDR2 FYNNEI, per germline. The CDR3 DNA reads TGTGCCAGCAGTTCTCAAGGGACAGTAGGAACGTATGGCTACACCTTC. It encodes CASSSQGTVGTYGYTF.

The rearrangement joins TRBV21-1 to TRBJ1-6; the table's TRBD1 call for D was not verified on the DNA. TRBV21-1 has pseudogene status. This CDR3 region has 16 residues. CDR3 region: CASTEPDRFYNSPLHF. As DNA, the CDR3 is TGTGCCAGCACCGAACCGGACAGATTCTATAATTCACCCCTCCACTTT.

The sample holds one count of this clone. J is TRBJ2-2 and V is TRBV19, with 10 bases identical to TRBD2. Germline assignment: CDR1 LNHDA and CDR2 SQIVND (reference sequence). Trimming at V came to 3 bases and at J to 0 bases, leaving 13 bases not matched to a gene. The CDR3 is 20 amino acids. The CDR3 coding sequence is TGTGCCAGTAGTATTCGGCTAGCGGGGGCCGCGAACGCGAACACCGGGGAGCTGTTTTTT. This encodes CASSIRLAGAANANTGELFF.

In its sample, this clone was seen once. This chain connects TRBV5-1 to TRBJ2-1; 7 bases fit TRBD2. From germline, CDR1 is SGHRS and CDR2 YFSETQ. Trimming at V came to 1 base and at J to 10 bases, leaving 2 bases not matched to a gene. The CDR3 spans 12 residues. CDR3 sequence reads: CASSLSLAEQFF. The CDR3 nucleotides read TGCGCCAGCAGCTTGTCACTAGCGGAGCAGTTCTTC.

The rearrangement links TRBV15 to TRBJ1-1; possible D gene TRBD1, 5 bases. V dropped 4 bases and J dropped 7 bases, with 13 bases sitting between them. The CDR3 extends over 13 amino acids. Germline V gives CDR1 LNHNV, CDR2 YYDKDF (reference sequence). The CDR3 here is CATSIFGGDEAFF. The CDR3, as DNA: TGTGCCACCAGCATCTTTGGGGGGGATGAAGCTTTCTTT.

V and J are TRBV7-9 and TRBJ1-2, with D hard to call. CDR3 length: 15 amino acids. Trimming stripped 1 base from V and 2 bases from J, with 11 bases between. From germline, CDR1 is SEHNR and CDR2 FQNEAQ (reference sequence). The CDR3, as DNA: TGTGCCAGCAGCTTAGAACAGAGTAAAAACTATGGCTACACCTTC. This codes for CASSLEQSKNYGYTF.

The chain combines TRBV2 with TRBJ1-1; weak D call: TRBD1 (5 bases). Trimming removed 9 bases at V and 2 bases at J, with 13 bases between. Per germline, CDR1 SNHLY and CDR2 FYNNEI. The CDR3 length is 13 residues. CDR3 region: CASSRVLNTEAFF. In DNA form, the CDR3 reads TGTGCCAGTTCCAGGGTTCTTAACACTGAAGCTTTCTTT.

The V call is TRBV4-2, the J call TRBJ1-5; TRBD1 agrees at 7 bases. CDR1 is LGHNA and CDR2 is YNFKEQ in the germline V gene. The ends lost 4 bases at V and 0 bases at J; junction bases unmatched: 12. The CDR3 loop spans 18 amino acids. CDR3 protein: CASSLLGDSINSNQPQHF. The CDR3 bases are TGTGCCAGCAGCCTCCTAGGGGACAGCATAAATAGCAATCAGCCCCAGCATTTT.

The chain combines TRBV2 with TRBJ2-6; 8 bases line up with TRBD2. The CDR3 consists of 20 residues. Germline CDR1 and CDR2: SNHLY and FYNNEI. The ends lost 8 bases at V and 0 bases at J; junction bases unmatched: 18. This chain's CDR3 is CASGATGGSGTYSGANVLTF. CDR3 DNA: TGTGCCAGCGGAGCAACGGGGGGGAGTGGGACTTACTCTGGGGCCAACGTCCTGACTTTC. Full variable domain (outside the CDR3, taken from reference TRBV2 and TRBJ2-6): EPEVTQTPSHQVTQMGQEVILRCVPISNHLYFYWYRQILGQKVEFLVSFYNNEISEKSEIFDDQFSVERPDGSNFTLKIRSTKLEDSAMYFCASGATGGSGTYSGANVLTFGAGSRLTVL.

This clone has a count of ten or more. The chain uses TRBV6-1 and TRBJ2-7; 9 bases are a match to TRBD2. Germline trimming cut 10 bases from V and 7 bases from J; bases unmatched to any gene: 11. The length of the CDR3 is 13 residues. Germline V CDR1 and CDR2: MNHNS, SASEGT. CDR3 coding DNA: TGTGCCACAGAGCGGGAGGTGATGGGGGAGCAGTACTTC. This codes for CATEREVMGEQYF.

The chain couples TRBV7-2 to TRBJ2-5; TRBD1 matches 9 bases. CDR3 size: 17 residues. The germline V gene has CDR1 SGHTA and CDR2 FQGNSA. Trimming cost V 1 base and J 3 bases; bases outside gene matches: 9. CDR3 nucleotide sequence: TGTGCCAGCAGCTTAGTCACAGGACAGGGGCCCAAAGAGACCCAGTACTTC. Protein product: CASSLVTGQGPKETQYF.